This T cell receptor beta chain was sequenced for a study of identical twins' blood T cells. Study overall: Around 51 million reads covered about six alpha-chain and about six beta-chain libraries. The study's findings and limits: Twin repertoire similarity may partly reflect shared environment. Mainly, cloneset size products determined shared clonotypes, twins included. Even for out-of-frame TCRbeta, twins reportedly shared V gene usage much more than unrelated donors.

V was clipped by 5 bases and J by 1 base, with 6 bases between them. CDR3 length equals 12 residues. CDR1 is SQVTM and CDR2 is ANQGSEA in the germline V gene. As for this clonotype: Its matching antigen is unknown.

TCRdb itself ran the 5' RACE reads through MiXCR, one entry per CDR3 protein. The sample carries fewer than 450,000 distinct CDR3 sequences, 28% recorded once. Sequenced material: PBMCs. The receptor's source is a woman between 18 and 49 years old in good health. This chain connects TRBV29-1 to TRBJ1-5; D is unclear. The CDR3 spells CSVSQSNQPQHF. Here the CDR3 DNA reads TGCAGCGTTTCCCAGAGCAATCAGCCCCAGCATTTT.